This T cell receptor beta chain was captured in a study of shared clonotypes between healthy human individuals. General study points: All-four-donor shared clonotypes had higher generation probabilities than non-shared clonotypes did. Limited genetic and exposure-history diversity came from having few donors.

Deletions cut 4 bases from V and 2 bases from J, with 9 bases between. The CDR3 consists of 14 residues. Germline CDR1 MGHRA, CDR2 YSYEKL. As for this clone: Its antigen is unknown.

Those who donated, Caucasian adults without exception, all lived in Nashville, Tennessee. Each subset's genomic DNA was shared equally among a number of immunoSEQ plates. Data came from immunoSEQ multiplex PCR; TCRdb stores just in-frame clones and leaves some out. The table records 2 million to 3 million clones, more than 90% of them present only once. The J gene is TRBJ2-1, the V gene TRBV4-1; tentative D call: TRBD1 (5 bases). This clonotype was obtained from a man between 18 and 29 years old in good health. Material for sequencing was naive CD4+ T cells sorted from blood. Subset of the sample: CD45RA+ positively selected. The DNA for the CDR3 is TGCGCCAGCAGCCTCCTAGGGGCCTACAATGAGCAGTTCTTC. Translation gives CASSLLGAYNEQFF.